This T cell receptor (beta chain) was found in a study of cytomegalovirus exposure and HLA in healthy donors. Between the trimmed V and J ends, which lost 4 bases and 7 bases, there was a span of 8 bases. The CDR3 is 12 amino acids. Germline loops: CDR1 LNHNV, CDR2 YYDKDF (reference sequence). Profiling relied on immunoSEQ multiplex PCR, and the TCRdb table lists in-frame clones only, not all of them. Of approximately 210,000 clones detected, more than 75% appear once; the ten largest clones hold 1.4% to 1.5%. Sequenced material: PBMCs. V usage is TRBV15 and J usage is TRBJ2-4; no firm D call. This TCR was sampled from a woman aged 18-29 years in good health and CMV-seronegative. This chain's CDR3 is CATSTSGNIQYF. The DNA of the CDR3 is TGTGCCACCAGCACCTCCGGGAACATTCAGTACTTC.